Listed below are T cell receptor beta chains from one sample, sequenced in a study of metastatic and nonmetastatic thyroid tumors. TCRdb used MiXCR to call clones anew from the PCR reads. Of 25,000 to 40,000 clones detected, roughly 19% appear once; the ten largest clones hold around a fifth. What was sequenced was blood. Receptors originate from a female donor with papillary thyroid cancer or a benign thyroid nodule (not recorded which). Some clones in this sample may be carry-over from other donors' samples. Each CDR3 is given with its conserved first and last residue. The D gene is left open where the match is weak. Where a row states a size, it is once, few, many or the class of an expanded clone; other rows omit it.

clone size,J gene,D gene,V gene,CDR3 DNA,CDR3 protein
many,TRBJ2-3,-,TRBV7-2,TGTGCCAGCAGCCCGACGGGCAGCACAGATACGCAGTATTTT,CASSPTGSTDTQYF
few,TRBJ1-6,TRBD1,TRBV28,TGTGCCAGCAGATCAGGGGGCAGTCGGTCACCCCTCCACTTT,CASRSGGSRSPLHF
many,TRBJ2-1,TRBD1,TRBV10-3,TGTGCCATCAGTGAGTCGGGGACAGGCCCCTCGGCGCAGTTCTTC,CAISESGTGPSAQFF
many,TRBJ2-3,TRBD1,TRBV10-3,TGTGCCATCAGTTGGACAGGGACCAGCACAGATACGCAGTATTTT,CAISWTGTSTDTQYF
many,TRBJ2-2,TRBD1,TRBV7-9,TGCGCCGGATACATGACAGGGATAAACACCGGGGAGCTGTTTTTT,CAGYMTGINTGELFF
many,TRBJ2-3,-,TRBV12-3/TRBV12-4,TGTGCCAGCAGTCCGTACGACAGCACAGATACGCAGTATTTT,CASSPYDSTDTQYF
-,TRBJ1-1,TRBD1,TRBV7-9,TGTGCCAGCAGCGAGGGACAGGGGTTGAACACTGAAGCTTTCTTT,CASSEGQGLNTEAFF
medium-sized,TRBJ2-1,-,TRBV12-3/TRBV12-4,TGTGCCAGCAGACGGACCATCGGCAATGAGCAGTTCTTC,CASRRTIGNEQFF
-,TRBJ1-3,TRBD1,TRBV14,TGTGCCAGCAGCCAGGGACAGTACTCTGGAAACACCATATATTTT,CASSQGQYSGNTIYF
few,TRBJ1-3,-,TRBV5-1,TGCGCCAGCAGCTTGAATCCAGGTGTGGACACCATATATTTT,CASSLNPGVDTIYF
few,TRBJ2-3,-,TRBV20-1,TGCAGTGCTAGAGATCCCCTAGGGGGAGAGACAGATACGCAGTATTTT,CSARDPLGGETDTQYF
-,TRBJ2-7,TRBD1,TRBV30,TGTGCCTGGAGTGTACAGGGGGTCTACGAGCAGTACTTC,CAWSVQGVYEQYF
many,TRBJ2-5,TRBD1,TRBV4-3,TGCGCCAGCAGCCAGACAGGGCGGGAGACCCAGTACTTC,CASSQTGRETQYF
medium-sized,TRBJ2-7,-,TRBV12-3/TRBV12-4,TGTGCCAGCAGTTTAGGGCAGAACTACGAGCAGTACTTC,CASSLGQNYEQYF
-,TRBJ2-1,TRBD2,TRBV12-3/TRBV12-4,TGTGCCAGCAGTTTAACTAGCGCCTACAATGAGCAGTTCTTC,CASSLTSAYNEQFF
many,TRBJ1-2,-,TRBV15,TGTGCCACCAGCAGAATCCAAGAAAAAAGAGGCTACACCTTC,CATSRIQEKRGYTF
few,TRBJ2-3,TRBD2,TRBV6-5,TGTGCCAGCAGTTACCGGGGGGAAACAGATACGCAGTATTTT,CASSYRGETDTQYF
many,TRBJ2-5,TRBD1,TRBV5-5,TGTGCCAGCAGTCTGACAGGGTCGGAGACCCAGTACTTC,CASSLTGSETQYF
many,TRBJ2-1,TRBD2,TRBV7-2,TGTGCCAGCAGTCGTAGCGGGGGGGCGGGCAATGAGCAGTTCTTC,CASSRSGGAGNEQFF
many,TRBJ1-6,TRBD1,TRBV7-2,TGTGCCAGCAGCATACGGACAGGTGATAATTCACCCCTCCACTTT,CASSIRTGDNSPLHF
-,TRBJ2-1,TRBD2,TRBV11-1,TGTGCCAGCAGCTTAACCGGGAGGGCCGGGAATGAGCAGTTCTTC,CASSLTGRAGNEQFF
-,TRBJ2-1,TRBD2,TRBV5-1,TGCGCCAGCAGCTTGTTGGTGGGGGGGGACAATGAGCAGTTCTTC,CASSLLVGGDNEQFF
few,TRBJ1-6,-,TRBV6-1,TGTGCCAGCAGTGAAGACGCTGTCAGCTCCTATAATTCACCCCTCCACTTT,CASSEDAVSSYNSPLHF
few,TRBJ2-1,TRBD2,TRBV6-1,TGTGCCAGCAGTGTAGGTCTAGCGGGGGCCGGGGATGAGCAGTTCTTC,CASSVGLAGAGDEQFF
few,TRBJ2-3,-,TRBV2,TGTGCCAGCAGTGAAACGGGGGATACGCAGTATTTT,CASSETGDTQYF
once,TRBJ2-7,TRBD1,TRBV6-1,TGTGCCAGCAGCCAGACAGGGGGTGCCTACGAGCTGTCCTTC,CASSQTGGAYELSF
-,TRBJ2-1,TRBD2,TRBV20-1,TGCAGTGCTGGGGATGGACTAGCGGCGACCGACAATGAGCAGTTCTTC,CSAGDGLAATDNEQFF
many,TRBJ1-4,-,TRBV7-2,TGTGCCAGCAGCTTATACAGGACAACTAATGAAAAACTGTTTTTT,CASSLYRTTNEKLFF
-,TRBJ1-5,TRBD1,TRBV20-1,TGCAGTGCTAAAAGACAGGGGGCGAATCAGCCCCAGCATTTT,CSAKRQGANQPQHF
many,TRBJ1-4,-,TRBV27,TGTGCCAGCAGTCCCGCGTTCCCCTTAAGACAGAAACTGTTTTTT,CASSPAFPLRQKLFF
-,TRBJ2-7,TRBD1,TRBV7-8,TGTGCCAGCAGTACCGGGACAGGGACCGCCTACGAGCAGTACTTC,CASSTGTGTAYEQYF
many,TRBJ1-5,-,TRBV6-2/TRBV6-3,TGTGCCAGCAGTCCGACACTTAGCAATCAGCCCCAGCATTTT,CASSPTLSNQPQHF
-,TRBJ1-2,-,TRBV9,TGTGCCAGCAGCGTAGACAGGGCCTTGTCCTATGGCTACACCTTC,CASSVDRALSYGYTF
-,TRBJ2-5,TRBD2,TRBV5-1,TGCGCCAGCAGCTTGGGACAGGCGGGAGGGCAAGAGACCCAGTACTTC,CASSLGQAGGQETQYF
-,TRBJ1-6,-,TRBV27,TGTGCCAGCAGTCGTTCTATCGTAGGTTCACCCCTCCACTTT,CASSRSIVGSPLHF
-,TRBJ2-7,-,TRBV4-2,TGTGCCAGCAGGCAGTACCGGTACATATCCTACGAGCAGTACTTC,CASRQYRYISYEQYF
-,TRBJ2-7,-,TRBV28,TGTGCCAGCACCCCCCGACTAGAGGTTTACGAGCAGTACTTC,CASTPRLEVYEQYF
many,TRBJ2-1,TRBD2,TRBV7-7,TGTGCTAGCAGTCCCCTGGCGGGGGGATACAATGAGCAGTTCTTC,CASSPLAGGYNEQFF
many,TRBJ2-3,-,TRBV20-1,TGCAGTGCTAGAGGTTCTCAAGGGGCGCAGTATTTT,CSARGSQGAQYF